Following are 29 T cell receptor beta chains from one sample sequenced in a study of control samples from healthy donors and cancer patients. Profiling relied on immunoSEQ multiplex PCR, and the TCRdb table lists in-frame clones only, not all of them. Of about 120,000 clones in the sample, approximately 88% were seen once. The sequencing input was blood. The receptor source for this set is a man in his forties or fifties in good health.

This chain links TRBV5-6 with TRBJ1-3; maybe TRBD1 (5 bases). CDR1 and CDR2 from the germline V gene are SGHDT and YYEEEE. Deletions cut 1 base from V and 4 bases from J, with 9 bases between. This CDR3 region has 14 residues. The CDR3 reads CASSLTTGGNTIYF. In DNA, the CDR3 is TGTGCCAGCAGCTTGACTACAGGCGGAAACACCATATATTTT.

This chain connects TRBV5-8 to TRBJ2-3, with a possible D match to TRBD2 (6 bases). The CDR3 runs 17 residues. Per germline, CDR1 SGHTS and CDR2 YDEGEE. V was trimmed by 4 bases and J by 0 bases, leaving 18 bases between them. The CDR3 region is CASSTTGDLSSTDTQYF. In nucleotides, the CDR3 is TGTGCCAGCAGCACGACGGGAGACCTTAGTAGCACAGATACGCAGTATTTT.

The chain couples TRBV7-2 to TRBJ2-5, with TRBD1 matching 7 bases. The CDR3 has 17 residues. CDR1 is SGHTA, CDR2 FQGNSA, per germline. Trimming at V came to 4 bases and at J to 5 bases, leaving 16 bases not matched to a gene. The DNA of the CDR3 is TGTGCCAGCAGCTCCGGCCGGTACAGGGGAAGGCAGGAGACCCAGTACTTC. The encoded protein is CASSSGRYRGRQETQYF.

The chain has TRBV14 and TRBJ1-1; D ambiguous. The CDR3 runs 13 residues. The V end lost 0 bases, the J end lost 7 bases, and 9 bases lay between the germline ends. The germline V gene encodes CDR1 SGHDN and CDR2 FVKESK. Here the CDR3 reads CASSQDAGIEAFF. The CDR3 DNA reads TGTGCCAGCAGCCAAGACGCCGGGATTGAAGCTTTCTTT.

With respect to this clone: Other DNA sequences in this sample translate to the same CDR3. The chain has TRBV19 and TRBJ2-3, with D hard to call. V gave up 3 bases and J gave up 2 bases, with 9 bases separating them. Germline V gives CDR1 LNHDA, CDR2 SQIVND (reference sequence). This CDR3 is built from 14 residues. Here the CDR3 DNA reads TGTGCCAGTAGTATCGGGCCCTCCACAGATACGCAGTATTTT. Translation gives CASSIGPSTDTQYF.

The chain combines TRBV7-9 with TRBJ2-2; D perhaps matches TRBD1 (7 bases). There are 14 residues in the CDR3. V gave up 3 bases and J gave up 8 bases, with 13 bases separating them. Per the germline V gene, CDR1 is SEHNR and CDR2 is FQNEAQ (reference sequence). The CDR3 loop is CASSLEGAFGELFF. The DNA for the CDR3 is TGTGCCAGCAGCTTGGAGGGGGCGTTTGGGGAGCTGTTTTTT.

The CDR3, as DNA: TGTGCCAGCAGTGACATGCGAGGGGTACGGACCCAGTACTTC. Amino acids: CASSDMRGVRTQYF. The V call is TRBV2, the J call TRBJ2-5; D possibly uses TRBD1 or TRBD2 (5 bases each). With 3 bases removed from V and 7 bases from J, the gap between germline ends came to 15 bases. CDR3 size: 14 residues. CDR1 is SNHLY, CDR2 FYNNEI, per germline.

The chain has TRBV10-3 and TRBJ1-5; weak D call: TRBD1 (6 bases). The V gene lost 10 bases and the J gene lost 0 bases, with 13 bases spanning the gap. The CDR3 has 14 residues. Per germline, CDR1 ENHRY and CDR2 SYGVKD. The CDR3 region is CATGDTYSNQPQHF. The CDR3 DNA follows: TGTGCCACCGGGGACACCTATAGCAATCAGCCCCAGCATTTT.

The chain combines TRBV10-3 with TRBJ1-4; D uncertain. Germline values: CDR1 ENHRY, CDR2 SYGVKD. The CDR3 is made up of 14 amino acids. V was clipped by 6 bases and J by 0 bases, with 8 bases between them. The CDR3 spells CAIRSGTTNEKLFF. The CDR3 DNA sequence: TGTGCCATCAGGTCGGGGACAACTAATGAAAAACTGTTTTTT.

V and J are TRBV25-1 and TRBJ1-1; D perhaps matches TRBD1 (6 bases). The ends were cut back, 4 bases at V and 3 bases at J, with 12 bases in the middle. From germline, CDR1 is MGHDK and CDR2 SYGVNS. The CDR3 is 14 residues long. The CDR3 nucleotides read TGTGCCAGCAGTGTCAGGGGCTGGCACACTGAAGCTTTCTTT. It is translated as CASSVRGWHTEAFF.

CDR3 in DNA: TGTGCCATCAGTGAGTCGAGCGGGGGCAGAGGGGAGCTGTTTTTT. Residues: CAISESSGGRGELFF. The gene calls are TRBV10-3 and TRBJ2-2, with 8 positions matching TRBD2. The CDR3 runs 15 residues. Germline assignment: CDR1 ENHRY and CDR2 SYGVKD. V gave up 0 bases and J gave up 8 bases; unmatched junction bases: 5.

The V and J genes are TRBV4-2 and TRBJ2-5; the match to TRBD2 covers 11 bases. This CDR3 region has 17 residues. V gave up 1 base and J gave up 4 bases; unmatched junction bases: 8. In germline, CDR1 is LGHNA, CDR2 YNFKEQ. The CDR3, as DNA: TGTGCCAGCAGCCAAGCCTCCGGACTAGCGGGTCGAGAGACCCAGTACTTC. It specifies CASSQASGLAGRETQYF.

V gene TRBV29-1 combines with J gene TRBJ1-1, with TRBD1 matching 7 bases. Germline-derived CDR1 and CDR2 are SQVTM and ANQGSEA. After removal of 6 bases from V and 6 bases from J, the junction contained 7 bases not matched to a gene. The CDR3 consists of 12 residues. The CDR3 reads CSVLTGSAEAFF. The CDR3 nucleotides read TGCAGCGTCCTGACAGGGTCCGCTGAAGCTTTCTTT.

The chain recombines TRBV9 with TRBJ2-2; 13 nucleotides agree with TRBD2. Germline V lookup: CDR1 SGDLS, CDR2 YYNGEE. J lost 8 bases, V lost 4 bases, and 8 bases had no gene match. The CDR3 has 16 amino acids. CDR3 in DNA: TGTGCCAGCAGCACAGGACTAGCGGGGGTGATGGGGGAGCTGTTTTTT. Translation gives CASSTGLAGVMGELFF.

The rearrangement joins TRBV19 to TRBJ1-5; 9 nucleotides agree with TRBD1. V dropped 4 bases and J dropped 3; count of bases not matched to a gene: 10. Germline V lookup: CDR1 LNHDA, CDR2 SQIVND (reference sequence). The CDR3 covers 17 residues. The CDR3 protein is CASSTRGTGFSNQPQHF. Written as DNA, the CDR3 is TGTGCCAGTAGTACGCGTGGGACAGGGTTCTCCAATCAGCCCCAGCATTTT.

V and J are TRBV5-1 and TRBJ1-2; 7 bases match TRBD1. The CDR3 sequence is 14 residues long. Trimming at V came to 4 bases and at J to 7 bases, leaving 10 bases not matched to a gene. Per the germline V gene, CDR1 is SGHRS and CDR2 is YFSETQ. CDR3 in amino acids: CASSRGGQDGGYTF. The CDR3 coding sequence is TGCGCCAGCAGCCGTGGAGGACAGGACGGTGGCTACACCTTC.

This chain's CDR3 is CATSPDLGSVGQYF. The CDR3 DNA reads as TGTGCCACCAGCCCTGACCTGGGGAGCGTTGGGCAGTACTTC. This chain connects TRBV15 to TRBJ2-7; TRBD2 is a possible D gene (5 bases). V lost 5 bases, J lost 9 bases, and 20 bases lay in between. The germline CDR1 and CDR2 sequences are LNHNV and YYDKDF (reference sequence). The CDR3 totals 14 residues.

This clone has a single count. CDR3 DNA: TGTGCCACCAGTGATTTGTTCAGCGAGCAGTACTTC. Translation gives CATSDLFSEQYF. This rearrangement joins TRBV24-1 to TRBJ2-7; D gene uncertain. In germline, CDR1 is KGHDR, CDR2 SFDVKD. V was trimmed by 0 bases and J by 6 bases, leaving 5 bases between them. The CDR3 loop spans 12 amino acids.

The rearrangement links TRBV18 to TRBJ1-2, with D perhaps TRBD1 (5 bases). This CDR3 has 15 amino acids. Trimming removed 3 bases from V and 3 bases from J, with 14 bases in between. Per the germline V gene, CDR1 is KGHSH and CDR2 is LQKENI. The CDR3 DNA reads as TGTGCCAGCTCACCTACCTTAGGAGGGGACTATGGCTACACCTTC. It translates to CASSPTLGGDYGYTF.

The V gene is TRBV10-3, the J gene TRBJ1-2; 9 positions agree with TRBD1. V lost 0 bases and J lost 2; bases outside the gene matches: 13. The CDR3 runs 19 residues. The germline gives CDR1 ENHRY, CDR2 SYGVKD. Here the CDR3 reads CAISESKQGQGPRNYGYTF. The CDR3 coding sequence is TGTGCCATCAGTGAGTCGAAACAGGGACAGGGCCCGAGGAACTATGGCTACACCTTC.

V usage is TRBV6-5 and J usage is TRBJ2-5; 9 positions agree with TRBD1. The J segment lost 5 bases and the V segment lost 7 bases, leaving 11 bases of the junction unmatched. Germline CDR1 and CDR2: MNHEY and SVGAGI. The CDR3 contains 15 residues. The CDR3 coding sequence is TGTGCCAGCACGGGGAACACAGGGGGCGGGGAGACCCAGTACTTC. It translates to CASTGNTGGGETQYF.

The V and J genes are TRBV3-1 (or the pseudogene TRBV3-2) and TRBJ2-1; 11 positions match TRBD2. Germline V CDR1 and CDR2: LGHDT, YNNKEL (reference sequence). V lost 1 base, J lost 8 bases, and 4 bases stayed unmatched. CDR3 length: 15 amino acids. The DNA for the CDR3 is TGTGCCAGCAGCCAAGGACTAGCGGGGCTCTATGAGCAGTTCTTC. As protein: CASSQGLAGLYEQFF.

The V gene is TRBV20-1, the J gene TRBJ1-3; possibly TRBD1 for D (5 bases). The V and J ends lost 3 bases and 2 bases respectively, with 11 bases between them. This CDR3 has 14 residues. Germline CDR1 is DFQATT and CDR2 is SNEGSKA (reference sequence). This chain's CDR3 is CSASLVGPGNTIYF. The CDR3 DNA sequence: TGCAGTGCTAGTCTCGTGGGGCCTGGAAACACCATATATTTT.

The chain is built from TRBV11-3 and TRBJ2-1; D may be TRBD1 (6 bases). CDR1 SGHNT and CDR2 YENEEA come from the germline V gene. Trimming took off 0 bases at V and 7 bases at J, with 19 bases between the two ends. The CDR3 runs 17 residues. The CDR3 DNA is TGTGCCAGCAGCTTAGAAGGTGGTGGGGGCCCGGTAAATGAGCAGTTCTTC. Its protein product is CASSLEGGGGPVNEQFF.

This clone has a single count. This chain connects TRBV15 to TRBJ1-5, with 9 bases identical to TRBD1. The CDR3 sequence is 17 residues long. Unmatched junction bases numbered 7, after V lost 0 bases and J lost 4 bases. Per germline, CDR1 LNHNV and CDR2 YYDKDF (reference sequence). The CDR3 DNA is TGTGCCACCAGCAGAGAGCGGACAGGGGTCCGTAATCAGCCCCAGCATTTT. It codes for CATSRERTGVRNQPQHF. The variable domain in full, completed from reference TRBV15 and TRBJ1-5, reads DAMVIQNPRYQVTQFGKPVTLSCSQTLNHNVMYWYQQKSSQAPKLLFHYYDKDFNNEADTPDNFQSRRPNTSFCFLDIRSPGLGDTAMYLCATSRERTGVRNQPQHFGDGTRLSIL.

The chain couples TRBV23-1 to TRBJ1-5; no clear D gene. TRBV23-1 is noted as an ORF with a role that remains uncertain. CDR3 length: 12 residues. V lost 9 bases and J lost 3, with 9 bases in between. The CDR3 nucleotides are TGCGCCAGGACCCGGGCCAATCAGCCCCAGCATTTT. Translated, it gives CARTRANQPQHF.

The chain is built from TRBV7-9 and TRBJ2-3; D possibly corresponds to TRBD1 (5 bases). The CDR3 runs to 13 residues. V lost 7 bases, J lost 0 bases, and 8 bases lay in between. From germline, CDR1 is SEHNR and CDR2 FQNEAQ (reference sequence). The CDR3 nucleotides are TGTGCCAGCACCGACAGTAGCACAGATACGCAGTATTTT. Translated: CASTDSSTDTQYF.

The J gene is TRBJ2-3, the V gene TRBV25-1; the D is unclear. The CDR3 contains 13 residues. Germline lookup yields CDR1 MGHDK and CDR2 SYGVNS. Trimming left V 6 bases short and J 1 base short, with 8 bases between. The CDR3 spells CASSGPGTDTQYF. CDR3 in DNA: TGTGCCAGCAGCGGGCCGGGCACAGATACGCAGTATTTT.

This chain joins TRBV4-2 and TRBJ2-3; the match to TRBD2 covers 11 bases. Germline loops: CDR1 LGHNA, CDR2 YNFKEQ. The CDR3 runs 18 residues. Unmatched junction bases numbered 10, after V lost 5 bases and J lost 0 bases. CDR3 sequence (DNA): TGTGCCAGCAGCTTTCGGACTAGCGGGTCTGCTAGCACAGATACGCAGTATTTT. This encodes CASSFRTSGSASTDTQYF.